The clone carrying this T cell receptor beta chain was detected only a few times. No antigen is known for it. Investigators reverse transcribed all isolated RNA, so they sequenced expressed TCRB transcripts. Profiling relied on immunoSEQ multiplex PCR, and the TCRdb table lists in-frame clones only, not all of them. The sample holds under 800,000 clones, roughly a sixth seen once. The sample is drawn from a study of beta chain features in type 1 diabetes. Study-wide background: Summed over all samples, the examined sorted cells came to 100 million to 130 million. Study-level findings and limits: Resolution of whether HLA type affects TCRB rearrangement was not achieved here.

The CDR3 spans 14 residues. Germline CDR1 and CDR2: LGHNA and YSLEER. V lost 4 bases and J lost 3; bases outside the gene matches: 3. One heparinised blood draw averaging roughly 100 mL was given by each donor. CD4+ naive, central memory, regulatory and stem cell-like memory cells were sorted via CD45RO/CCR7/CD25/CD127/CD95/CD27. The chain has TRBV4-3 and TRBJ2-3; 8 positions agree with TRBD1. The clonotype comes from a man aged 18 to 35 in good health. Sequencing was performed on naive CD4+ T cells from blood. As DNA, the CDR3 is TGCGCCAGCAGCCTGGACAGGGAAACAGATACGCAGTATTTT. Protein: CASSLDRETDTQYF.